This T cell receptor (beta chain) was obtained from a study of blood T cells in healthy people across ages. Study observations and caveats: The recorded TCR beta diversity per million T cells decreased in a roughly linear manner with age.

In regard to this clonotype: Antigen: not known.

Trimming pared 1 base from V and 7 bases from J, leaving 12 bases between. Germline CDR1 SGHKS, CDR2 YYEKEE (reference sequence). The CDR3 has 14 residues. Next came a second PCR, run for 7 to 11 cycles, which used a sample-barcoded 5' primer along with a J-beta primer mix. TCRdb processed the 5' RACE reads anew with MiXCR; each CDR3 protein has one entry. The sample has 1.2 million to 1.5 million distinct CDR3 sequences; roughly 60% are singletons. The sequenced sample consisted of blood. The clonotype originates from a man aged 18 to 29 in good health. The V gene is TRBV5-5, the J gene TRBJ1-5; D call uncertain. CDR3 in DNA: TGTGCCAGCAGCTTGAGAGATGGGTGGCAGCCCCAGCATTTT. This translates into CASSLRDGWQPQHF.